This T cell receptor (beta chain) was retrieved from a study of cytomegalovirus exposure and HLA in healthy donors (dated by TCRdb to the late 2010s). Turning to the overall study: An earlier analysis of some 550 of the donors reported 250 to 350 Gb of sequence data and 117 million unique TCR beta sequences from approximately 180 million T cells. Around 300 gigabases of sequencing data and approximately 85 million unique TCR sequences were included in an early release covering roughly 700 HLA-typed donors. Of the approximately 400 genotyped donors, less than 85% were placed in the genetic ancestry cluster associated with self-reported Caucasian donors. The study aimed to test whether signatures of past pathogen exposure could be identified by cataloging public T cell receptors. The study used immunosequencing to profile the T cell repertoires of under 700 subjects and linked those repertoires to cytomegalovirus serostatus. In addition to the first cohort of 666 subjects, a separate validation cohort of 130 or so different subjects was used. To predict cytomegalovirus infection status, the study combined high-throughput TCR immunosequencing, statistical association of individual TCRs with disease status, and machine learning. A later analysis re-analyzed previously published TCR beta repertoires from 666 donors and added high-resolution HLA genotyping to study TCR occurrence patterns. In the later analysis, no new phenotypic data were used to find candidate immune exposures; instead, reliance was placed on TCR beta sequences and their occurrence across donors. In an earlier analysis of about 590 of the donors, high-throughput TCR beta sequencing was used to judge whether each TCR beta V gene segment behaved as functional or pseudogenic. Donor age, sex, ethnicity and CMV serostatus were collected together with the repertoire data. Genome-wide SNP genotypes for about three fifths of the roughly 670 donors were used in a later genetic analysis, which treated that subset as a discovery cohort. Every discovery cohort repertoire had been produced on one sequencing platform. Both class I and class II loci were covered by HLA typing, at four-digit resolution. The number of typed donors differed by locus: about 629-640 for A, B, C, DRB1 and DQB1; some 540 for DQA1; about 600 for DPA1; and 400 to 480 for DPB1. Several DR-DQ haplotypes were handled as single units for association and clustering because linkage in the cohort was strong. Among under 450 genotyped donors of the cohort, an average of 235,054 unique TCR beta nucleotide sequences were sequenced per donor, roughly a sixth of them non-productive. Paper-wide results and their limitations: Most TCR sequences were observed very rarely across donors, whereas some public TCRs were present in many individuals. Correlated functional status among segregating V segments might reflect linkage disequilibrium, but an unknown experimental factor could not be ruled out. Because counts were too low, roughly 17 rarely observed V segments, including chromosome 9 orphons, were left out of the earlier analysis of 587 of the donors. V-gene and J-gene trimming of TCR beta chains was associated with a missense DCLRE1C variant in a later genetic analysis, and the association was replicated in an independent cohort. The authors suggested that the approach could potentially be extended to other disease states and immunological phenotypes. Roughly uniform sequencing depth across donors was assumed in presence/absence analyses, although this assumption may not hold. In a later analysis, the rate of TCR association differed among HLA loci, with DRB1 alleles having the most associated TCRs and HLA-C alleles having the fewest. At a false discovery rate of 0.05, a later analysis linked 16,951 TCR beta sequences to specific HLA alleles. A later analysis reported that several top co-occurrence clusters appeared linked to parvovirus B19, influenza, CMV and Epstein-Barr virus. Cytomegalovirus status was reported to be diagnosed by the classifier with high specificity and sensitivity in both the original and validation cohorts. A few of the identified cytomegalovirus-associated TCR beta chains were confirmed in vitro to be specific for cytomegalovirus antigens. The study listed 150 to 200 TCR beta chains as associated with cytomegalovirus. A cluster of highly shared sequence variants was judged likely to be a technical artifact of the sequencing pipeline. According to a later genetic analysis, donors in an Asian-associated ancestry cluster had fewer N-insertions in productive TCRs than the approximately 700-donor mean. A later analysis found that HLA-associated TCR beta chains were more clonally expanded and had lower generation probabilities than equally common non-associated chains. Because HLA typing was unavailable for some donors at each locus, only the typed subset was used in association tests. An earlier analysis of some 560 of the donors showed that most TCR beta V segments appeared in productive rearrangements either about 87% or about 30% of the time, which broadly matched IMGT annotations. In this cohort, only TCR beta chains were sequenced, and detectable features were limited by the absence of alpha or paired-chain data. Strong co-occurrence of HLA alleles, especially DR and DQ, made assigning TCR associations to individual alleles difficult. A further reported finding was that TCR beta sequences accurately predicted the HLA-A and HLA-B alleles for most subjects in the first cohort. Some IMGT-functional V segments, including TRBV6-2 and TRBV6-3, could not be told apart with the 87-base-pair reads, so those segments were excluded. A later analysis found that most CMV-associated TCR beta chains appeared HLA-restricted, with HLA associations seemingly driven largely by CMV exposure. Immune exposure information for the cohort was limited to CMV serostatus.

In total, 500 to 700 healthy bone marrow donors made up the cohort. At the time of sampling, every cohort member was nominally healthy, though immune exposures that went unrecorded were likely present. The donor was CMV seronegative and belonged to the group of 350 to 400 seronegative cohort members. A peripheral blood sample was provided by each donor, and peripheral blood mononuclear cells were used for TCR beta sequencing. Genomic DNA was extracted from the blood cell samples with the Qiagen DNeasy Blood Extraction Kit. The library relied on the immunoSEQ multiplex PCR assay. For the multiplex PCR, a mixture combining 60 forward primers for TCR Vbeta segments and 13 reverse primers for TCR Jbeta segments was used. Amplification of the CDR3 region of rearranged TCR beta genes was performed with a multiplex PCR assay on genomic DNA. On the Illumina HiSeq System, the amplified TCR beta libraries were sequenced as 87-base-pair reads. The published analysis was carried out like this. A later analysis counted some 74 million unique TCR beta chains across the 500 to 850 repertoires, and around 9.9 million of these chains were shared by at least two donors. Raw reads were error-corrected and collapsed into unique sequences with a nearest-neighbor algorithm that merged closely related sequences to remove PCR and sequencing errors. CDR3 sequences were aligned to IMGT reference sequences to assign V, D and J gene segments. Each retained sequence needed at least a six-nucleotide match to both a V gene segment and a J gene segment. A rearrangement was called productive if the CDR3 had no stop codons and remained in frame with V and J, and every other rearrangement was called non-productive. Following IMGT convention, CDR3 was defined as the stretch from the second conserved V-encoded cysteine up to the conserved J-encoded phenylalanine. In an earlier analysis of around 540 of the donors, sequences lacking an unambiguous match to a single V gene segment were excluded. An earlier analysis of a few hundred of the donors called V segments functional above 56.7% productive rearrangements and segregating when the between-donor standard deviation exceeded 5%. A statistical classification framework was developed to diagnose cytomegalovirus status using the catalog of TCR beta chain sequences. In a later analysis, V and J genes were assigned by comparing TCR nucleotide sequences against IMGT/GENE-DB human TR gene sequences. A later analysis assigned CDR3 sequences and most-parsimonious VDJ recombination scenarios with the TCRdist pipeline. In a later analysis, every TCR beta chain was defined by the combination of its CDR3 amino acid sequence and its V-gene family, and reads without a unique V-gene family were dropped. In a later analysis, 450 to 600 highly shared, low-generation-probability nucleotide sequences were removed to address suspected cross-contamination and a sequencing artifact. A later analysis calculated a clonal expansion index for each public chain from normalized within-repertoire ranks of inferred template counts. A later analysis computed generation probabilities with a VDJ recombination model fitted to out-of-frame rearrangements, and checked the results against IGoR. In a later analysis, TCR-TCR, TCR-HLA and TCR-CMV co-occurrence was scored with hypergeometric tests, and a repertoire-size bias correction was applied to TCR pairs. False discovery rates were estimated in a later analysis by permuting HLA or CMV assignments 20 times. In a later analysis, co-occurring TCRs were grouped using DBSCAN, and TCRdist sequence similarity was added for clustering within HLA-allele-positive subsets. Repertoires with fewer than 30,000 or more than 120,000 public chains were left out of co-occurrence clustering, as were about five repertoires with anomalous nucleotide sharing. The immuneACCESS repertoire file appears here via TCRdb, limited to in-frame rearrangements. These files lack a portion of the clones; in checked studies, under half of the deficit traces to unresolved V genes, and the cause of the others is not known. V, J and clone size are taken as reported in that table, and D and trimming were inferred from the DNA itself. Counted in this sample were under 150,000 clones; approximately 78% of them appeared once. The ten largest clones capture roughly 6.3% of the sample.

A word on this clone: Its antigen is not yet known. The sample holds no much larger clone one base away, and base qualities are not on file.

The V end gives up 5 bases and the J end 4 bases, leaving 11 bases in the junction not matched to a gene. The CDR3 starts with the cysteine, ends with the phenylalanine, and has 15 residues. Kept here is only the CDR3 DNA, which spans 45 bases and is read in frame from base 1. The germline V gene (reference sequence) sets CDR1 to SGHAT and CDR2 to FQDESV. Sequencing was done on a sample of PBMCs. The chain joins TRBV11-1 to TRBJ2-7, and TRBD1 matches 7 of the central bases. The source of this sequence is a woman aged 40 to 50 in good health and CMV-seronegative. The sequenced DNA is TGTGCCAGCAGCCCCAGACAGGGAACGAGATACGAGCAGTACTTC. It translates as CASSPRQGTRYEQYF.